This TCR beta chain was profiled in a study of cytotoxic CD8 clonotypes in ibrutinib-treated CLL. Background on the study: Recorded responses included around 24 partial and 2 complete; following median approximately 68 months, roughly 15 stayed remitted and around 12 progressed. Study findings and constraints: Clonality rose at ibrutinib response, held steady in sustained remission, and fell toward baseline at progression.

Assay: immunoSEQ multiplex PCR; the TCRdb copy retains only in-frame clones and omits some. The sample contains roughly 220,000 clones, roughly 79% of which appear only once. Trimming cost V 6 bases and J 4 bases; bases outside gene matches: 6. Germline CDR1 reads SGHNT; CDR2 reads YYREEE (reference sequence). This CDR3 contains 15 residues. This clone was seen only a few times. The antigen is not known. This TCR was recovered from a human donor with chronic lymphocytic leukemia. The material was PBMCs, obtained after 12 months of ibrutinib treatment. The genes are TRBV5-4 and TRBJ2-1, with 11 nucleotides matching TRBD1. This CDR3 reads CASTSGTGGYNEQFF. The CDR3 region has the DNA TGTGCCAGCACCTCGGGGACAGGGGGATACAATGAGCAGTTCTTC.